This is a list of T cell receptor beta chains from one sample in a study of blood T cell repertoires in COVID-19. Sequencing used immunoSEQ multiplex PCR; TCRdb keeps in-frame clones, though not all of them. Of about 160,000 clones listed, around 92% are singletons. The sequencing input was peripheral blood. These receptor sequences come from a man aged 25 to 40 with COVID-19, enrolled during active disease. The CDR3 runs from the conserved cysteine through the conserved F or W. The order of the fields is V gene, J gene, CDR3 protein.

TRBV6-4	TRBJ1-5	CASSLTGIEPQHF
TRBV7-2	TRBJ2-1	CASSLDRGHFNEQFF
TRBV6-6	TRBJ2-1	CASSYPTGSSYNEQFF
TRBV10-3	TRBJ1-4	CAISERQGGGEKLFF
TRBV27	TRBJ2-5	CASSPMGGFPPKETQYF
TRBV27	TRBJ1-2	CASSPRPGDRGYTF
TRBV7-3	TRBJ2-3	CASSLTGVDTQYF
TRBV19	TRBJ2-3	CASSIEAGGTTDTQYF
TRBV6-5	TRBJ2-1	CASRDRGAYNEQFF
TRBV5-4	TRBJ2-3	CASSLASLAGGFDTQYF
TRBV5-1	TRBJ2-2	CASSLTSGQNTGELFF
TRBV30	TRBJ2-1	CAWTLGTGLYNEQFF
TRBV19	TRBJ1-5	CASSNTRQGAYQPQHF
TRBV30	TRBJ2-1	CAWRGQGRMDEQFF
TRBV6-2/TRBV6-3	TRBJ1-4	CASSPQGARREKLFF
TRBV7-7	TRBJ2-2	CASSLYVDSANTGELFF
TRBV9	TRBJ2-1	CASSVSYRPGEQFF
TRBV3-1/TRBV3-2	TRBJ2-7	CASSQDIDEQYF
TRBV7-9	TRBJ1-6	CASSPWWGQGNSPLHF
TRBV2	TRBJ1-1	CASSVGAGGEDTEAFF
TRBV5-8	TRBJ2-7	CASSGWDRASYEQYF
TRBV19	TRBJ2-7	CASSIGHSGSYEQYF
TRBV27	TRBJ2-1	CASSSPPLWRPSSYNEQFF
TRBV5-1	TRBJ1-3	CASSWRDAYSGNTIYF
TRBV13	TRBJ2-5	CASSFVAAQETQYF
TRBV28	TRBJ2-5	CASTWTGVQETQYF
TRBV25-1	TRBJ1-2	CASSESLTGGGGYTF
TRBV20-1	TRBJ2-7	CSASLTGAPGEQYF
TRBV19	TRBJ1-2	CASSNILSGGDERYGYTF
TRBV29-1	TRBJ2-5	CSGYGTGEEETQYF
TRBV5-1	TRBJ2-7	CASSLGLAGREQYF
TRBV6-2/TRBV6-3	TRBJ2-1	CASSYLYTSGGAYEQFF
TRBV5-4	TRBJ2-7	CASSQRQGVSYEQYF
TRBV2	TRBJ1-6	CASSVGLQGLGSPLHF
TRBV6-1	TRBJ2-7	CASSEQGGYEQYF
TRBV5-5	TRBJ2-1	CASSLEGQRYNEQFF
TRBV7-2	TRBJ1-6	CASSSGTGHSPLHF